The T cell receptor beta chain under discussion was sequenced for a study of blood T cell repertoires in COVID-19. This clone has only one observation. Relative to the germline gene, one junction end is altered; a read error may explain this. The assay was immunoSEQ multiplex PCR, and TCRdb's table has in-frame clones only and misses some. Seen here are 300,000 to 400,000 clones, around 86% observed once, and the top ten hold 1%. The CDR3 covers 8 residues. Germline V gene lookup returns CDR1 MRHNA and CDR2 SNTAGT. The rearrangement links TRBV6-4 to TRBJ2-3, with D unresolved. Sequenced material: peripheral blood. This receptor was taken from a man aged 45-60 years with active or convalescent COVID-19. CDR3 nucleotide sequence: TGCATCACAGATACGCAGTATTTT. It codes for CITDTQYF.